This T cell receptor beta chain was sequenced during a study of regulatory T cells in long-lasting Graves disease. The time point was: newly diagnosed GD, antithyroid drugs for less than 3 months. RNA isolated from PBMCs was used to make the TCR library. Study-level results: Relative to new patients (under 1,000), persistent patients exhibited greater sharing of public clonotypes (around 2,500). Persistent Graves' patients showed less TCR diversity than newly diagnosed patients showed.

Through Arm-PCR of CDR3 regions and iRepertoire HTBI primers, TCR beta libraries were built. TCRdb re-derived calls from the multiplex PCR reads in MiXCR, one entry per CDR3 protein. The repertoire holds about 220,000 distinct CDR3 sequences, with about 19% as singletons. The germline gives CDR1 KGHDR, CDR2 SFDVKD. Unmatched junction bases numbered 6, after V lost 3 bases and J lost 8 bases. The CDR3 is 14 amino acids. This clonotype was observed many times. Its antigen is still unknown. The same sample was also studied in work on T cells in Graves' hyperthyroidism and ophthalmopathy. That study adds: A model using 13 V-J features told ophthalmopathy apart from stable hyperthyroidism. Ophthalmopathy was model-predicted a median roughly 6.2 months pre-onset.

This chain joins TRBV24-1 and TRBJ2-1, with 7 nucleotides matching TRBD1. The TCR sequence derives from a young woman with Graves disease. Material: peripheral blood mononuclear cells (PBMCs), obtained at new diagnosis, from a patient treated with antithyroid drugs. This CDR3 is CATSDIRGGHEQFF. CDR3 bases: TGTGCCACCAGTGATATAAGAGGGGGCCATGAGCAGTTCTTC.